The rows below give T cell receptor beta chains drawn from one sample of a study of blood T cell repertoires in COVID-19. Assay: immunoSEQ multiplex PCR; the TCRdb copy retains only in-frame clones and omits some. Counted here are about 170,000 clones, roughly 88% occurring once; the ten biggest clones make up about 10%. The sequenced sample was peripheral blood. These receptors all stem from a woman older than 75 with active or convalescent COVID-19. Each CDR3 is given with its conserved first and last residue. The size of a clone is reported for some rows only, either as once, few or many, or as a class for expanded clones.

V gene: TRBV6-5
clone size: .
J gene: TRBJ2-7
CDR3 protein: CASSYRDTYEQYF

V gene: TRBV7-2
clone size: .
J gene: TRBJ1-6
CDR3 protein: CASSLRRDSPLHF

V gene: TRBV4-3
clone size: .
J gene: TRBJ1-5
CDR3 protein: CASSQGGSQPQHF

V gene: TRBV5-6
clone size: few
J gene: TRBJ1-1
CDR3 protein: CASSADRVEAFF

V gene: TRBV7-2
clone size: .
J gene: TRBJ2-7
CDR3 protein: CASREGVEQYF

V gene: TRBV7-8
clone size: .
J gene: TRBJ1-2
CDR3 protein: CASSLGTANYGYTF

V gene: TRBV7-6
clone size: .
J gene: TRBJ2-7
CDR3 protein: CASSSRDRESYEQYF

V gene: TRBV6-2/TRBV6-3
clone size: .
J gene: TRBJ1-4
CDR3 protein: CASSSDTTNEKLFF

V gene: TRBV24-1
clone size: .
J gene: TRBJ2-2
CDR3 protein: CATSDLSTGELFF

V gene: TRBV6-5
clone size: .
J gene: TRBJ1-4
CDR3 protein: CASRTDRGREKLFF

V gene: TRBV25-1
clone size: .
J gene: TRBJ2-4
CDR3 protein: CASSDPGGPTNIQYF

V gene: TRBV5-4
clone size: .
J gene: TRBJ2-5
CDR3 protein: CASSSAPGQGGSMTETQYF

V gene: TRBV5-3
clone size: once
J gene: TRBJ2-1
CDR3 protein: CARSPGTGEGHEQFF

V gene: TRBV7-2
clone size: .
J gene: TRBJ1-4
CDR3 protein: CASSLGTGISNEKLFF

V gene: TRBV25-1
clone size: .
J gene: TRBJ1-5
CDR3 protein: CASSYSGWPQHF

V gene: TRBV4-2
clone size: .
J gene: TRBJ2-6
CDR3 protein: CASSDAGTNSGANVLTF

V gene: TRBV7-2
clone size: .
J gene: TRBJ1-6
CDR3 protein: CASSSTFSSPLHF

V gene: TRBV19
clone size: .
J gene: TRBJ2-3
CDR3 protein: CASSIGGGGATDTQYF

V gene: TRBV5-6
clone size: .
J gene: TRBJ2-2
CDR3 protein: CASSYFGQGNTGELFF

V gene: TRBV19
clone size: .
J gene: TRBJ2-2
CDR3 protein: CASSLKTGPTGELFF

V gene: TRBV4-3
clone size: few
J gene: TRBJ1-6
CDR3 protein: CASSLEKDSGYSPLHF

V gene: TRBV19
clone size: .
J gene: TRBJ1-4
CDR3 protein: CASNGRQGAIEKLFF

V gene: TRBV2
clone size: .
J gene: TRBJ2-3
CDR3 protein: CASWGRVDTDTQYF

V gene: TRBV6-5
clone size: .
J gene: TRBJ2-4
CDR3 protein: CASRPQGNKNIQYF

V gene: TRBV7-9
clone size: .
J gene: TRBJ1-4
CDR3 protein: CASSLEALGGSEKLFF

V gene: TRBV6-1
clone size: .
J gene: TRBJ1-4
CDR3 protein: CASSEEFGGFMEKLFF

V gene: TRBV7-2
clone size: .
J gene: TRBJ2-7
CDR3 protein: CASSLLSDEQYF

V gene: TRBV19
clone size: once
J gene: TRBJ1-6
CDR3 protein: CASSWLPGQGMIPLHF

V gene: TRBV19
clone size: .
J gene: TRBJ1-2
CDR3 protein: CASSQAQGAYGYTF

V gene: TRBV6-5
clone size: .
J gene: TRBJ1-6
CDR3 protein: CASSYRQQVNSPLHF

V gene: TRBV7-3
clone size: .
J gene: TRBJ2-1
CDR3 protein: CASSINRGSYNEQFF

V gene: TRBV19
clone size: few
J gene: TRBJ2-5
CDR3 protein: CASTSQIAGGQETQYF

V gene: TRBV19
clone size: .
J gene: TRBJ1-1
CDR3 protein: CASSMVEGTEAFF

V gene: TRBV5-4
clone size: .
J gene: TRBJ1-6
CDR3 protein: CASSRDRGAAPLHF

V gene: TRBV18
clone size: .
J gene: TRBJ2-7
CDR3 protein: CASSPGSGGSYEQYF

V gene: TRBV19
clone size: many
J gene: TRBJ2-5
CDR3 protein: CASSTGGAETQYF

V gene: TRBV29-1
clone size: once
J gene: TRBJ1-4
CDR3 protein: CSVRTGEDEKLFF

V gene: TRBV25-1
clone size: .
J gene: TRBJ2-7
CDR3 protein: CASSEDRLSSYEQYF

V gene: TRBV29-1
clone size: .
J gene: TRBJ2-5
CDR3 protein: CSVGTGRGQETQYF

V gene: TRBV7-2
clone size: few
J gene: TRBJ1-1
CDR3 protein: CASSLLGANTEAFF

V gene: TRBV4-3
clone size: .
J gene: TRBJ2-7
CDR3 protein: CASSPWSGAYEQYF

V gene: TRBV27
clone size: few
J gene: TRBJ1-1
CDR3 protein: CASSSRAGGNTEAFF

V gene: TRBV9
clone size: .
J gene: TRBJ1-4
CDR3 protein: CASSVGAQSTERLFF

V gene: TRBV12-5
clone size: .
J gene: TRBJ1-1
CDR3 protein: CASVLTRDSNEAFF

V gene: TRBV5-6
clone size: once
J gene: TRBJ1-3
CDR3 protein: CASSPGGRSGNTIYF

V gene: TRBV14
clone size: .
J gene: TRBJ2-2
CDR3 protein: CASSRVSNTGELFF

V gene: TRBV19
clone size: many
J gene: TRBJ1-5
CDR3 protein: CASSMYRGVGNQPQHF

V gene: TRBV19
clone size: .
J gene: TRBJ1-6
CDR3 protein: CASSIAQDKRSPLHF

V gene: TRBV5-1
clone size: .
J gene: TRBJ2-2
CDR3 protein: CASSLGRVETGELFF

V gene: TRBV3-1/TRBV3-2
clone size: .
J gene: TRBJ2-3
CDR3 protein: CASSLAGGPDTQYF

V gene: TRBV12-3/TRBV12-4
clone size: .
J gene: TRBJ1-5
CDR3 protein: CASSFGPGRWQHF

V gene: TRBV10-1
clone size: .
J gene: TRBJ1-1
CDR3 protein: CASSGSGTQAFF

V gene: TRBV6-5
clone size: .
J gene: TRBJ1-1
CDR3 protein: CASSYSNLGHTEAFF

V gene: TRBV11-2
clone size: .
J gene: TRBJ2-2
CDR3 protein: CASSGDRGTGELFF

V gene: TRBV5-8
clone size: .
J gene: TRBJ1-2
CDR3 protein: CASQRAGQVGYTF

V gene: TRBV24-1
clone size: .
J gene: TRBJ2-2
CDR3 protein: CATSDSGRGQSTGELFF

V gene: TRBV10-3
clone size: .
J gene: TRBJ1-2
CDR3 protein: CAISIPGQAHGYTF

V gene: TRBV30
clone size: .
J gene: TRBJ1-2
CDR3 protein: CAWTQPDYRGGYTF

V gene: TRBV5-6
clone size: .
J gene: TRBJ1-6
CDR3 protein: CASSFRDRGSDSPLHF